A selection of T cell receptor beta chains follows, all from one sample in a study of read filtering for tumor transcriptome and immune sequencing. TCRdb fed the reads into MiXCR, producing one record per CDR3 protein. The sample has about 63,000 distinct CDR3 sequences, over 11% seen once; the top ten hold 45%. The material sequenced was a population of CD138-negative cells sorted from bone marrow. Receptors were obtained from a donor at least 40 years old with multiple myeloma. The CDR3 runs from the conserved cysteine through the conserved F or W. A D gene is named only where the DNA matches it firmly. Not every row has a clone size; where given, it reads once, few, many or a size class.

TGTGCCTGGAGTGTAGGCCAAGGGTCCTACGAGCAGTACTTC,CAWSVGQGSYEQYF,TRBV30,NA,TRBJ2-7,NA
TGTGCCAGCAGCTTAGGGGACAGGGGATATAACACTGAAGCTTTCTTT,CASSLGDRGYNTEAFF,TRBV11-1,TRBD1,TRBJ1-1,many
TGTGCCAGCAGCGCTAGGGGGACTAGCGGGAAAGTCGATGAGCAGTTCTTC,CASSARGTSGKVDEQFF,TRBV9,TRBD2,TRBJ2-1,many
TGTGCCAGCTCACTGAACCCGGGAGATACGCAGTATTTT,CASSLNPGDTQYF,TRBV18,NA,TRBJ2-3,few
TGCAGCGTTGAAGAGGAGGGGGGAGACGCTCAGCCCCAGCATTTT,CSVEEEGGDAQPQHF,TRBV29-1,NA,TRBJ1-5,many
TGCAGCGTGGGGGATACCTACGAGCAGTACTTC,CSVGDTYEQYF,TRBV29-1,NA,TRBJ2-7,many
TGCAGCGCAGCAGCGGAGGGCGTCGCCGGGGAGCTGTTTTTT,CSAAAEGVAGELFF,TRBV29-1,NA,TRBJ2-2,many
TGTGCCAGCAGCTTAGCCATCGGGGGAGCGAACACTGAAGCTTTCTTT,CASSLAIGGANTEAFF,TRBV7-2,NA,TRBJ1-1,NA
TGCAGCGTCGGCGGGTCTATACCCGGTGAGCAGTTCTTC,CSVGGSIPGEQFF,TRBV29-1,NA,TRBJ2-1,NA
TGCAGCGCCTCCGGGACAAGATCCTACAATGAGCAGTTCTTC,CSASGTRSYNEQFF,TRBV29-1,NA,TRBJ2-1,few
TGTGCTAGTGGTCCCGGGACAGGGGGTCAGCCCCAGCATTTT,CASGPGTGGQPQHF,TRBV12-5,TRBD1,TRBJ1-5,many
TGCGCCAGCAGCCAAGTGGTGGGGGGTGCCTACGAGCAGTACTTC,CASSQVVGGAYEQYF,TRBV4-3,NA,TRBJ2-7,many
TGTGCCAGCAGCCCCTCCGGGGCGGGGGACACTGAAGCTTTCTTT,CASSPSGAGDTEAFF,TRBV7-3,NA,TRBJ1-1,few
TGTGCCAGCAGCCAAGTAGGGGGACTATCCAACTACGAGCAGTACTTC,CASSQVGGLSNYEQYF,TRBV14,NA,TRBJ2-7,many
TGTGCCAGCAGCCCCGCTTTGAACACTGAAGCTTTCTTT,CASSPALNTEAFF,TRBV7-3,NA,TRBJ1-1,many
TGTGCCAGCAGTCCCGGGCCCCGGAAGGATGAGCAGTTCTTC,CASSPGPRKDEQFF,TRBV6-2/TRBV6-3,NA,TRBJ2-1,many
TGTGCCAGCAGCTCGTACTCCTACGAGCAGTACTTC,CASSSYSYEQYF,TRBV7-6,NA,TRBJ2-7,NA
TGTGCCAGCAGTGAAGCGCTCAGGGTTTGGGAGACCCAGTACTTC,CASSEALRVWETQYF,TRBV6-1,NA,TRBJ2-5,many
TGTGCCAGCAGCATACGGACAGGGGCGACGCAGCCCCAGCATTTT,CASSIRTGATQPQHF,TRBV21-1,NA,TRBJ1-5,few
TGTGCCAGTAGTATACGGGACAGCCAAAATGAGCAGTTCTTC,CASSIRDSQNEQFF,TRBV19,TRBD1,TRBJ2-1,many
TGTGCCAGCAGCTTAAGGGGGCACACTGAAGCTTTCTTT,CASSLRGHTEAFF,TRBV11-3,TRBD1,TRBJ1-1,many
TGCAGTGCTAGAGACCACAGGGGGCTAGTTGATGGCTACACCTTC,CSARDHRGLVDGYTF,TRBV20-1,TRBD1,TRBJ1-2,many
TGCGCCAGCAGCCAAGCGGGGGCCGGAGGCGCAGATACGCAGTATTTT,CASSQAGAGGADTQYF,TRBV4-1,NA,TRBJ2-3,NA
TGCAGCGTGAACACGGGGAACACTGAAGCTTTCTTT,CSVNTGNTEAFF,TRBV29-1,NA,TRBJ1-1,many
TGTGCCAGCAGTTTCGGGACTACCCCCGGGACAGATACGCAGTATTTT,CASSFGTTPGTDTQYF,TRBV27,TRBD2,TRBJ2-3,many
TGCAGTGCCAGGGCCGGGGGGCGGTACGAGCAGTACTTC,CSARAGGRYEQYF,TRBV20-1,NA,TRBJ2-7,few
TGTGCCAGCAGCTTAAGGGAGAGCTCCTACAATGAGCAGTTCTTC,CASSLRESSYNEQFF,TRBV11-1,NA,TRBJ2-1,many
TGTGCCAGCAGCCTAGCAGCCAGGGGGGGATACGAGCAGTACTTC,CASSLAARGGYEQYF,TRBV7-3,NA,TRBJ2-7,many
TGTGCTAGCAGTTCTCGACAGGGGCAAGAGACCCAGTACTTC,CASSSRQGQETQYF,TRBV7-7,TRBD1,TRBJ2-5,few
TGTGCCAGCAGCTTAGGTGGGCGGCCCCTCGATACGCAGTATTTT,CASSLGGRPLDTQYF,TRBV11-2,NA,TRBJ2-3,many
TGTGCCAGGACATTAGCCGGGACAGTGAGCAATGAGCAGTTCTTC,CARTLAGTVSNEQFF,TRBV2,TRBD1,TRBJ2-1,many
TGTGCCAGCAGTTTCGACGTAGCGGGAGGGGTCCACAATGAGCAGTTCTTC,CASSFDVAGGVHNEQFF,TRBV27,TRBD2,TRBJ2-1,many
TGTGCCAGCAGTCATCGGACGGAGAACACTGAAGCTTTCTTT,CASSHRTENTEAFF,TRBV12-3/TRBV12-4,NA,TRBJ1-1,many
TGTGCCAGCAGTTTGACCACTGAAGCTTTCTTT,CASSLTTEAFF,TRBV12-3/TRBV12-4,NA,TRBJ1-1,many
TGTGCCAGTAGCCCCCGTGGCGGTAGCAATCAGCCCCAGCATTTT,CASSPRGGSNQPQHF,TRBV19,NA,TRBJ1-5,few
TGCGCCAGCAGCCCCCGGACTAGCGGGAGTTTTTACGAGCAGTACTTC,CASSPRTSGSFYEQYF,TRBV5-1,TRBD2,TRBJ2-7,many
TGTGCCAGCAGCAAACTGGAGGGCGGAAGCTACGAGCAGTACTTC,CASSKLEGGSYEQYF,TRBV11-2,NA,TRBJ2-7,NA
TGTGCCAGCAGCTTAGGGGGCATCACTGAAGCTTTCTTT,CASSLGGITEAFF,TRBV7-2,NA,TRBJ1-1,many
TGTGCCAGCAGTCCCGGGACTAGCGGGAGTTACGAGCAGTACTTC,CASSPGTSGSYEQYF,TRBV2,TRBD2,TRBJ2-7,many
TGTGCCAGCAGCGTAGCGGGATCGAATGAGCAGTTCTTC,CASSVAGSNEQFF,TRBV9,NA,TRBJ2-1,many
TGCGCCAGCAGCCTACAAACAGTCTATGGCTACACCTTC,CASSLQTVYGYTF,TRBV5-1,NA,TRBJ1-2,NA
TGTGCCAGCAGTGACCCGGGACTAGCGGCCAATGAGCAGTCCTTC,CASSDPGLAANEQSF,TRBV27,TRBD2,TRBJ2-1,NA
TGCAGCGCAGGGGGGCAGCCTCCTATGAACACTGAAGCTTTCTTT,CSAGGQPPMNTEAFF,TRBV29-1,TRBD1,TRBJ1-1,NA
TGTGCCAGCAGCCAAGATCGGAGCGTCCAAGAGACCCAGTACTTC,CASSQDRSVQETQYF,TRBV4-2,NA,TRBJ2-5,NA
TGTGCCAGCAGCTCTCCTGGGGTGCGTTACGAGCAGTACTTC,CASSSPGVRYEQYF,TRBV5-5,NA,TRBJ2-7,NA
TGTGCCAGCAGCCCTTCGATAGGGGGACTAGCGAATGAGCAGTTCTTC,CASSPSIGGLANEQFF,TRBV9,TRBD2,TRBJ2-1,many
TGCAGTGCCAGTCTAGCGGGAGGGCCGTACGAGCAGTACTTC,CSASLAGGPYEQYF,TRBV20-1,TRBD2,TRBJ2-7,many
TGTGCCAGCGGGCCTAGCGGGACCTACAATGAGCAGTTCTTC,CASGPSGTYNEQFF,TRBV27,TRBD2,TRBJ2-1,many